These 23 T cell receptor beta chains share one sample of origin, sequenced in a study of breast tumors, draining lymph nodes, adjacent tissues (dated by TCRdb to about 2016). Libraries were made using multiplex PCR. Sequencing was performed on an Illumina HiSeq 2000. The public reads were run again by TCRdb, first through fastp at Q25 and then through MiXCR, and only productive beta chains were kept. CDR3 protein duplicates are merged, each entry listing the most common genes and DNA. The sample table records approximately 200,000 distinct CDR3 sequences; over 25% of these occur just once. Of the sample, around 4.4% is held by the ten largest clones. The lymph node samples were taken from the axillary draining lymph nodes of breast cancer patients. The sequenced sample consisted of axillary lymph node tissue. These receptor sequences come from a female donor with breast cancer. Some clones in this sample may be carry-over from other donors' samples.

This chain uses TRBV19 with TRBJ1-1, with 9 bases fitting TRBD1. The CDR3 spans 15 residues. The germline CDR1 and CDR2 sequences are LNHDA and SQIVND (reference sequence). The ends lost 8 bases at V and 1 base at J; junction bases unmatched: 8. CDR3 DNA: TGTGCCAGTCGAAGCTGGGACAGGGAGAACACTGAAGCTTTCTTT. Amino acid sequence: CASRSWDRENTEAFF.

This clonotype has a handful of counts. Here the CDR3 omits its conserved ending phenylalanine or tryptophan, so a read error is the likely source. The chain links TRBV6-6 to TRBJ2-7, with TRBD2 as a possible D gene (6 bases). The CDR3 extends over 12 amino acids. From germline, CDR1 is MNHNY and CDR2 SVGAGI (reference sequence). V shed 6 bases and J shed 7 bases, with 13 bases lying between them. The CDR3 DNA reads TGTGCCAGCAGCCCCGGGGGTAGAGAGCAGTACCTC. This translates into CASSPGGREQYL.

This chain joins TRBV2 and TRBJ1-1; tentative D call: TRBD1 (5 bases). There are 14 residues in the CDR3. CDR1 and CDR2 from the germline V gene are SNHLY and FYNNEI. V lost 11 bases and J 0 bases, leaving 16 bases between the germline ends. CDR3 nucleotides: TGTGCCGCCGCGACAGACCCCATGAACACTGAAGCTTTCTTT. Encoded protein: CAAATDPMNTEAFF.

The gene calls are TRBV7-2 and TRBJ2-3; 10 bases fit TRBD2. CDR1 SGHTA and CDR2 FQGNSA come from the germline V gene. The trim removed 3 bases at V and 5 bases at J, leaving 5 bases unmatched. The CDR3 runs to 15 residues. The CDR3 DNA sequence: TGTGCCAGCAGCTTGAAGAGCGGGGGGGGAGATACGCAGTATTTT. Protein: CASSLKSGGGDTQYF. Filled out from reference TRBV7-2 and TRBJ2-3, the complete variable domain reads GAGVSQSPSNKVTEKGKDVELRCDPISGHTALYWYRQSLGQGLEFLIYFQGNSAPDKSGLPSDRFSAERTGGSVSTLTIQRTQQEDSAVYLCASSLKSGGGDTQYFGPGTRLTVL.

V gene TRBV18 combines with J gene TRBJ2-5, with D perhaps matching TRBD1 (6 bases). The germline gives CDR1 KGHSH, CDR2 LQKENI. V lost 3 bases, J lost 2 bases, and 7 bases lay in between. The length of the CDR3 is 13 residues. The CDR3 loop is CASSPGHQETQYF. CDR3 coding DNA: TGTGCCAGCTCACCGGGACATCAAGAGACCCAGTACTTC.

This chain joins TRBV3-2 and TRBJ2-3. TRBV3-2 is described as a pseudogene. The CDR3 length is 13 residues. Here the CDR3 reads CASSQDHTDTQYF. CDR3 sequence (DNA): TGTGCCAGCAGCCAAGACCACACAGATACGCAGTATTTT.

V usage is TRBV6-5 and J usage is TRBJ2-5; 9 nucleotides align to TRBD1. This CDR3 region has 15 residues. Germline lookup yields CDR1 MNHEY and CDR2 SVGAGI. V lost 5 bases, J lost 2 bases, and 6 bases stayed unmatched. This chain's CDR3 is CASSKGQGFQETQYF. CDR3 in DNA: TGTGCCAGCAGTAAAGGACAGGGGTTTCAAGAGACCCAGTACTTC.

This clonotype has ten or more counts. The rearrangement joins TRBV12-3 or TRBV12-4 to TRBJ2-5; tentative D call: TRBD1 (7 bases). The ends were cut back, 5 bases at V and 3 bases at J, with 16 bases in the middle. The CDR3 extends over 15 amino acids. The CDR3, as DNA: TGTGCCAGCAGTCTGAGGGGGCGCGGGGAAGAGACCCAGTACTTC. Protein: CASSLRGRGEETQYF.

This clonotype was observed at least ten times. J is TRBJ2-1 and V is TRBV19; TRBD1 agrees at 7 bases. Trimming removed 1 base from V and 10 bases from J; junction bases left unmatched: 1. In germline, CDR1 is LNHDA, CDR2 SQIVND (reference sequence). This CDR3 has 12 residues. CDR3 amino acids: CASSIGRGEQFF. In nucleotides, the CDR3 is TGTGCCAGTAGTATAGGCAGGGGGGAGCAGTTCTTC.

This sequence joins TRBV20-1 and TRBJ2-7; 11 bases fit TRBD1. Germline trimming cut 3 bases from V and 0 bases from J; bases unmatched to any gene: 4. The CDR3 sequence is 15 residues long. Germline lookup yields CDR1 DFQATT and CDR2 SNEGSKA (reference sequence). The CDR3 sequence: CSARGGTGGSYEQYF. CDR3 DNA sequence: TGCAGTGCTAGGGGCGGGACAGGGGGCTCCTACGAGCAGTACTTC.

This clonotype turned up a few times. A clone one base away is much larger, so this may be a read error. The chain links TRBV20-1 to TRBJ2-1; D unresolved. CDR3 length: 13 residues. CDR1 and CDR2 (germline): DFQATT, SNEGSKA (reference sequence). The CDR3 is CSASGPSYNAQFF. The CDR3 DNA reads as TGCAGTGCTAGCGGGCCCTCCTACAATGCGCAGTTCTTC.

This clonotype appeared many times. The rearrangement joins TRBV3-1 to TRBJ2-7, with 11 bases aligning to TRBD2. The CDR3 spans 14 residues. The trim removed 4 bases at V and 5 bases at J, leaving 4 bases unmatched. The germline CDR1 and CDR2 sequences are LGHDT and YNNKEL (reference sequence). In DNA, the CDR3 is TGTGCCAGCAGCCCTCGACTAGCGGGGAACGAGCAGTACTTC. It yields the protein CASSPRLAGNEQYF.

This clonotype was seen at least ten times. The V and J genes are TRBV6-5 and TRBJ2-3, with a tentative D call TRBD2 (5 bases). The V end was cut by 8 bases, the J end by 1 base, with 19 bases between. CDR1 MNHEY and CDR2 SVGAGI come from the germline V gene. This CDR3 has 16 amino acids. The CDR3 loop reads CASAPTAVGGTDTQYF. DNA of the CDR3: TGTGCCAGCGCCCCCACCGCCGTCGGGGGCACAGATACGCAGTATTTT.

Worth noting for this clonotype: This may come from a read error, since a much larger clone is one base off. As the CDR3 is not closed by the conserved phenylalanine or tryptophan, this likely results from a read error. The chain is built from TRBV28 and TRBJ1-2, with 8 bases lining up with TRBD1. This CDR3 is built from 14 residues. Germline assignment: CDR1 MDHEN and CDR2 SYDVKM. V dropped 7 bases and J dropped 3; count of bases not matched to a gene: 7. DNA for the CDR3: TGTGCCAGCAACATACAGGGGGTTGACTATGGCTACACCCTC. Amino acid sequence: CASNIQGVDYGYTL.

The chain couples TRBV5-5 to TRBJ2-5, with D perhaps TRBD2 (6 bases). The V gene's germline CDR1 is SGHKS and CDR2 YYEKEE (reference sequence). The CDR3 is 15 residues long. V shed 0 bases and J shed 4 bases, with 13 bases lying between them. CDR3 coding DNA: TGTGCCAGCAGCTTGGTGGGACCAGCGGGAGAGACCCAGTACTTC. The encoded protein is CASSLVGPAGETQYF.

On this clonotype: Compared with germline, one end of the junction differs, possibly owing to a read error. This chain links TRBV4-1 with TRBJ2-3; 8 bases align to TRBD2. CDR1 and CDR2 from the germline V gene are MGHRA and YSYEKL. The CDR3 runs 18 residues. The DNA for the CDR3 is TGCGCCGGCAGCCAAGCGCCTAGCGGGCCAAGAAGCACAGATACGCGGTATTTT. Translated, it gives CAGSQAPSGPRSTDTRYF.

This clonotype was counted a few times. J is TRBJ1-5 and V is TRBV12-3 or TRBV12-4; D remains unclear. Trimming cost V 3 bases and J 4 bases, with 7 bases left between them. The CDR3 has 13 residues. CDR3 region: CASSFGLNQPQHF. The CDR3 DNA sequence: TGTGCCAGCAGTTTCGGGTTGAATCAGCCCCAGCATTTT.

This clonotype was counted at least ten times. This chain uses TRBV11-3 with TRBJ2-5, with 7 bases aligning to TRBD1. The CDR3 extends over 16 amino acids. Germline V lookup: CDR1 SGHNT, CDR2 YENEEA. Trimming removed 1 base from V and 3 bases from J; junction bases left unmatched: 8. CDR3 in amino acids: CASSLGTGRGEETQYF. The CDR3 DNA follows: TGTGCCAGCAGCTTAGGGACAGGACGTGGGGAAGAGACCCAGTACTTC.

This clonotype occurred many times. This rearrangement joins TRBV12-3 or TRBV12-4 to TRBJ2-7; weak D call: TRBD2 (5 bases). The CDR3 extends over 14 amino acids. V was pared by 5 bases and J by 4 bases, with 15 bases between. The CDR3 coding sequence is TGTGCCAGCAGTCCGGGGATCGGGATTTACGAGCAGTACTTC. Protein: CASSPGIGIYEQYF.

This clonotype was observed at least ten times. This sequence joins TRBV3-1 and TRBJ2-7; D possibly corresponds to TRBD2 (6 bases). Germline lookup yields CDR1 LGHDT and CDR2 YNNKEL (reference sequence). The CDR3 has 13 amino acids. Trimming shortened V by 4 bases and J by 6 bases, and 13 bases separated the two germline ends. The CDR3 is CASSPRLESEQYF. CDR3 in DNA: TGTGCCAGCAGCCCCCGACTAGAGAGCGAGCAGTACTTC.

This clonotype was seen at least ten times. V gene TRBV5-1 combines with J gene TRBJ2-1; 15 positions agree with TRBD2. V trimming: 4 bases; J trimming: 1 base; junction bases outside the gene matches: 6. CDR1 and CDR2 from the germline V gene are SGHRS and YFSETQ. This CDR3 has 18 amino acids. This CDR3 is CASSQGTSGGMSYNEQFF. The CDR3 region has the DNA TGCGCCAGCAGCCAAGGGACTAGCGGGGGGATGTCCTACAATGAGCAGTTCTTC.

At least ten counts were recorded for this clonotype. This chain uses TRBV7-9 with TRBJ2-1; D may be TRBD1 (6 bases). Germline CDR1 reads SEHNR; CDR2 reads FQNEAQ (reference sequence). This CDR3 is built from 13 residues. Deletions cut 5 bases from V and 7 bases from J, with 12 bases between. CDR3 protein: CASSPTGDNEQFF. DNA for the CDR3: TGTGCCAGCAGCCCGACAGGAGATAATGAGCAGTTCTTC.

This clonotype was seen at least ten times. This chain joins TRBV6-1 and TRBJ1-2; TRBD1 matches 8 bases. This CDR3 comprises 13 residues. Germline CDR1 reads MNHNS; CDR2 reads SASEGT. After removal of 6 bases from V and 8 bases from J, the junction contained 8 bases not matched to a gene. The DNA of the CDR3 is TGTGCCAGCAGCAAGGACAGGGCTGACGGCTACACCTTC. Amino acids: CASSKDRADGYTF.